The 9 T cell receptor beta chains presented below share a single source sample, sequenced in a study of vaccination and CD4 T cells after COVID-19. The Oncomine TCR Beta short-read assay sequenced DNA from cultured CD4+ T cells. TCRdb reanalysed the PCR reads using MiXCR and keeps one entry per CDR3 protein. The sample holds fewer than 20,000 distinct CDR3 sequences, roughly 47% seen once. Treatment of the sample: roughly 10-day PBMC culture with coronavirus spike peptide pools or control peptides (ViraFEST assay). No cognate antigen is known for these TCRs. The sequenced sample consisted of CD4+ T cells from blood, cultured in vitro. The receptors were sampled from a human donor who had recovered from COVID-19.

This chain links TRBV7-8 with TRBJ2-3, with 11 positions matching TRBD2. Trimming removed 5 bases from V and 3 bases from J; junction bases left unmatched: 13. The germline V gene has CDR1 SGHVS and CDR2 FQNEAQ. The CDR3 is 18 residues long. This CDR3 is CASSARLAGLLGTDTQYF. The CDR3 bases are TGTGCCAGCAGCGCCCGACTAGCGGGATTGCTCGGTACAGATACGCAGTATTTT.

This chain links TRBV27 with TRBJ2-1, with TRBD1 matching 9 bases. This CDR3 region has 15 residues. Trimming at V came to 6 bases and at J to 8 bases, leaving 11 bases not matched to a gene. Germline values: CDR1 MNHEY, CDR2 SMNVEV (reference sequence). The CDR3 DNA reads as TGTGCCAGCAGATCACCGGGACAGGGTCTGGATGAGCAGTTCTTC. It specifies CASRSPGQGLDEQFF.

Only one count was recorded for this clonotype. This rearrangement joins TRBV11-2 to TRBJ2-5, with 7 bases that match TRBD2. CDR3 size: 15 residues. V lost 5 bases to trimming and J lost 4 bases; unmatched junction nucleotides: 10. Germline V lookup: CDR1 SGHAT, CDR2 FQNNGV. CDR3 nucleotides: TGTGCCAGCAGCCCCCTCCTTTGGGGGGGAGAGACCCAGTACTTC. It is translated as CASSPLLWGGETQYF.

The chain has TRBV27 and TRBJ2-3, with TRBD1 identical over 8 bases. The CDR3 has 14 residues. Unmatched junction bases numbered 3, after V lost 7 bases and J lost 0 bases. Per the germline V gene, CDR1 is MNHEY and CDR2 is SMNVEV (reference sequence). As DNA, the CDR3 is TGTGCCAGCAAGCGGACAGGGAGCACAGATACGCAGTATTTT. Its translation is CASKRTGSTDTQYF.

Comment on this clonotype: It is unclear where the CDR3 begins or ends on the DNA, so no DNA is shown, and the CDR3 is as TCRdb lists it. This CDR3 reads CISVPEVGTVGNSPLHF. The V gene is TRBV7-5, the J gene TRBJ1-6; the tabulated D call, TRBD1, remains unverified against the DNA. TRBV7-5 corresponds to a pseudogene. The CDR3 is 17 residues long, counting both termini.

The CDR3, as DNA: TGTGCCAGCAGCTCCTCGGACCTTGATGAGACCCAGTACTTC. This gives the protein CASSSSDLDETQYF. J is TRBJ2-5 and V is TRBV6-5; the D is unclear. The germline V gene encodes CDR1 MNHEY and CDR2 SVGAGI. V was clipped by 6 bases and J by 5 bases, with 16 bases between them. The CDR3 runs 14 residues.

This chain joins TRBV11-2 and TRBJ2-1; TRBD2 matches 11 bases. The V gene's germline CDR1 is SGHAT and CDR2 FQNNGV. The V segment lost 1 base and the J segment 6 bases; nucleotides outside the gene matches: 2. The CDR3 is made up of 15 amino acids. The CDR3 coding sequence is TGTGCCAGCAGCTTAGGACTAGCGGGGATCAATGAGCAGTTCTTC. Amino acids: CASSLGLAGINEQFF.

This clonotype showed up just a few times. The V gene is TRBV15, the J gene TRBJ2-1; D gene uncertain. CDR3 size: 15 residues. Germline V gene sequence: CDR1 LNHNV, CDR2 YYDKDF (reference sequence). The V end was cut by 0 bases, the J end by 6 bases, with 12 bases between. The CDR3 nucleotides read TGTGCCACCAGCAGAGATCTCAGTAACCCCAATGAGCAGTTCTTC. Protein: CATSRDLSNPNEQFF. Full variable domain (outside the CDR3, taken from reference TRBV15 and TRBJ2-1): DAMVIQNPRYQVTQFGKPVTLSCSQTLNHNVMYWYQQKSSQAPKLLFHYYDKDFNNEADTPDNFQSRRPNTSFCFLDIRSPGLGDTAMYLCATSRDLSNPNEQFFGPGTRLTVL.

This clonotype has a handful of counts. The genes are TRBV7-9 and TRBJ1-5, with D perhaps matching TRBD1 (6 bases). The CDR3 length is 16 residues. The germline V gene has CDR1 SEHNR and CDR2 FQNEAQ (reference sequence). The ends were cut back, 5 bases at V and 6 bases at J, with 20 bases in the middle. This CDR3 is CASSVWLGGRGQPQHF. In DNA, the CDR3 is TGTGCCAGCAGCGTATGGCTCGGGGGCCGGGGTCAGCCCCAGCATTTT.